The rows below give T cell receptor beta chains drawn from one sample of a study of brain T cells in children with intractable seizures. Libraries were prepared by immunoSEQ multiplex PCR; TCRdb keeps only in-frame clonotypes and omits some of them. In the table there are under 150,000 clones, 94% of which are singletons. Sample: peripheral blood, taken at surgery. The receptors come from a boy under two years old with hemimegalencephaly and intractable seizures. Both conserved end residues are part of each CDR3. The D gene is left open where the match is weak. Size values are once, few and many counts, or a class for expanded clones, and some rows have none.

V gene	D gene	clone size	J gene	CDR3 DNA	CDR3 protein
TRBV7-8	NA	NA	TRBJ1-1	TGTGCCAGCAGCTCCACGGGGCGTGGATCGAACACTGAAGCTTTCTTT	CASSSTGRGSNTEAFF
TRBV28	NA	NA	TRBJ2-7	TGTGCCAGCAGGAGAGGGGGTAGGTCCTACGAGCAGTACTTC	CASRRGGRSYEQYF
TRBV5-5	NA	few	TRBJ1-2	TGTGCCAGCAGCTTGGTGGACGGAGGCTATGGCTACACCTTC	CASSLVDGGYGYTF
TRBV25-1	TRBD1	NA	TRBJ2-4	TGTGCCAGCAGTGTCAACAGGGGAGCCAAAAACATTCAGTACTTC	CASSVNRGAKNIQYF
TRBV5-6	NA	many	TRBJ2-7	TGTGCCAGCAGCTTATATACCCTAAGGCTACCCACGGGCGAGCAGTACTTC	CASSLYTLRLPTGEQYF
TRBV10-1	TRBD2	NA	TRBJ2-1	TGCGCCAGCAGCGCTAGCGGGAGAGAGTACAATGAGCAGTTCTTC	CASSASGREYNEQFF
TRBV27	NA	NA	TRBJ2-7	TGTGCCAGCAGTTTGGGCAGATACCCCATCGTGGGCGAGCAGTACTTC	CASSLGRYPIVGEQYF
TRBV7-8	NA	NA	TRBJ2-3	TGTGCCAGCAGCTTAGCAGATACGCAGTATTTT	CASSLADTQYF
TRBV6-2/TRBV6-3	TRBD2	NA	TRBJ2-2	TGTGCCAGCAGTTCTGGGACTAGCGGGGGAACCGGGGAGCTGTTTTTT	CASSSGTSGGTGELFF
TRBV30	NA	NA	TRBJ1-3	TGTGCCTGGAGTGTGGGGAACTCTGGAAACACCATATATTTT	CAWSVGNSGNTIYF
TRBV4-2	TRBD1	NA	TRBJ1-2	TGTGCCAGCAGCCCGTGGGCGGGACAGGGAGCTAACTATGGCTACACCTTC	CASSPWAGQGANYGYTF
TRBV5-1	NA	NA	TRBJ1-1	TGCGCCAGCAGTCCAGGGAAGAACACTGAAGCTTTCTTT	CASSPGKNTEAFF
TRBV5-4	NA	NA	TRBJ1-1	TGTGCCAGCAGCTTCGCGGGAGTTGAAGCTTTCTTT	CASSFAGVEAFF
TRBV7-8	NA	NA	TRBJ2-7	TGTGCCAGCAGCTTAGTAGGGGGCTCCTACGAGCAGTACTTC	CASSLVGGSYEQYF
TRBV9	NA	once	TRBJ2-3	TGTGCCAGCAGCCCGGGGGTCGGGGGCCACACAGATACGCAGTATTTT	CASSPGVGGHTDTQYF
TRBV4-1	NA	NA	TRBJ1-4	TGCGCCAGCAGCCAAACGGGAGGTTGGGGTGAAAAACTGTTTTTT	CASSQTGGWGEKLFF
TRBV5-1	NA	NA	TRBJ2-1	TGCGCCAGCACTCTAAGGGGAGACGAAAGGCAGTTCTTC	CASTLRGDERQFF
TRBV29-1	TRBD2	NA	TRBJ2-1	TGCAGCGCCACACTAGCGGGACTCAAGTCCTACAATGAGCAGTTCTTC	CSATLAGLKSYNEQFF
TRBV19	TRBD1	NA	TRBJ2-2	TGTGCCAGTAGCTACAGGGGTGGGGGCACCGGGGAGCTGTTTTTT	CASSYRGGGTGELFF
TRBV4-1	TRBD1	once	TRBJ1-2	TGCGCCAGCAGCTTCCGGACAGGGAACTATGGCTACACCTTC	CASSFRTGNYGYTF
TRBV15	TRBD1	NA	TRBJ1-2	TGTGCCACCAGCAGGACAGGGGGCTACTATGGCTACACCTTC	CATSRTGGYYGYTF
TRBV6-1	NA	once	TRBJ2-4	TGTGCCAGCAGTGAATCCGCCAAAAACATTCAGTACTTC	CASSESAKNIQYF
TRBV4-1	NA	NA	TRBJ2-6	TGCGCCAGCGGGACCGGGGTAGGGGCCAACGTCCTGACTTTC	CASGTGVGANVLTF
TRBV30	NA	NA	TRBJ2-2	TGTGCCTGGAGTGTGGGCGCCGGGGAGCTGTTTTTT	CAWSVGAGELFF
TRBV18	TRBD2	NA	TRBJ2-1	TGTGCCAGCTCAGTACTAGCGGGCCCCTACAATGAGCAGTTCTTC	CASSVLAGPYNEQFF
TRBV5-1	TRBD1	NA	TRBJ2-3	TGCGCCAGCAGCAAGCTACTGACAGGGACAGATACGCAGTATTTT	CASSKLLTGTDTQYF
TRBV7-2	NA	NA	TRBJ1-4	TGTGCCACCCAAGCGGGGACAAACAATGAAAAACTGTTTTTT	CATQAGTNNEKLFF
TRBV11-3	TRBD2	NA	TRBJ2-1	TGTGCCAGCAGCGCCAGACTAGCGGCCCCTAGGTTCTTC	CASSARLAAPRFF
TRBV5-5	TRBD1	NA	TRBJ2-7	TGTGCCAGCAGCCCCTGGGACAGCTACGAGCAGTACTTC	CASSPWDSYEQYF
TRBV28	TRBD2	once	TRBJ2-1	TGTGCCAGCAGTCCCCTGGGACTAGCGGGAAGAGGGTACAATGAGCAGTTCTTC	CASSPLGLAGRGYNEQFF
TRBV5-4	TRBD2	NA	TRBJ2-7	TGTGCCAGCCGCCTAGCGGGAGGGCCGTACGAGCAGTACTTC	CASRLAGGPYEQYF
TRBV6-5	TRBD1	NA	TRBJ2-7	TGTGCCAGCAGTTATCTCGGGACAGGGAACGAGCAGTACTTC	CASSYLGTGNEQYF
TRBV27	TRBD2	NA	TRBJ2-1	TGTGCCAGCAGTTTAAGCGGGAGGTGGGGAGATGAGCAGTTCTTC	CASSLSGRWGDEQFF
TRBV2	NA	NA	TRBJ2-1	TGTGCCAGCAGGGGCCAGTTGGAGCAGTTCTTC	CASRGQLEQFF
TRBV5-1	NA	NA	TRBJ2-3	TGCGCCAGCAGTATCACTGGGGATACGCAGTATTTT	CASSITGDTQYF
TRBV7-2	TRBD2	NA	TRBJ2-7	TGTGCCAGCAGCTTATCAGGGACTAGCGTTGAGCCCTACGAGCAGTACTTC	CASSLSGTSVEPYEQYF
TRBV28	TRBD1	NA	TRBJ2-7	TGTGCCAGCAGTTTATTTTTTAGGGGGCGGACAGGGGGGCACGAGCAGTACTTC	CASSLFFRGRTGGHEQYF
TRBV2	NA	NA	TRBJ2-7	TGTGCCAGCAGTGAAGCGGAAGGGGAAGCGTACGAGCAGTACTTC	CASSEAEGEAYEQYF
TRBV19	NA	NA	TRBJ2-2	TGTGCCAGTAGTATGTTTTTGGATAGCACCACCGGGGAGCTGTTTTTT	CASSMFLDSTTGELFF
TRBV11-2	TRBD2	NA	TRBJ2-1	TGTGCCAGCAGCGGCCCGGGCACTAGCGGAGCAGGTTACAATGAGCAGTTCTTC	CASSGPGTSGAGYNEQFF
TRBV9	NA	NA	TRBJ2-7	TGTGCCAGCAGCGTAGGTGGATCACCAGCCTACGAGCAGTACTTC	CASSVGGSPAYEQYF